This TCR beta chain was sequenced in a study of cytomegalovirus exposure and HLA in healthy donors. Only a few counts were recorded for this clone. The PCR had 60 Vbeta and 13 Jbeta primers. The method was immunoSEQ multiplex PCR; TCRdb's version includes in-frame clones alone and lacks a portion of them. Altogether about 120,000 clones are present, more than 9% being singletons, with the ten largest covering about 4.7%. The sequencing sample was made of PBMCs. This TCR was sampled from a woman younger than 35 in good health and CMV-seropositive.

The CDR3 coding sequence is TGTGCCAGCAGTGGAGGACAGACTAATGAAAAACTGTTTTTT. Amino acid sequence: CASSGGQTNEKLFF. The chain uses TRBV7-9 and TRBJ1-4; tentative D call: TRBD1 (6 bases). The germline gives CDR1 SEHNR, CDR2 FQNEAQ (reference sequence). Trimming took 6 bases from V and 2 from J, leaving 10 bases between them. The CDR3 covers 14 residues.